This entry features one T cell receptor beta chain sequence. This clone was counted a single time. The antigen this receptor binds is unknown. Base qualities are not at hand, and no much larger clone is one base apart. Collaborating institutions collected whole blood in K2EDTA tubes following their own protocols. For TCRbeta analysis, collaborators shipped samples as frozen whole blood, isolated PBMCs, or DNA extracted from either of those sample types. These data originate in a study of blood T cell repertoires in COVID-19 (dated by TCRdb to about 2020). Looking at the study overall: Samples covering the acute and convalescent phases of COVID-19 were provided by collaborators in the United States, Italy and Spain. The material from the prospective study consisted of cDNA or gDNA derived from T cells, B-cell-depleted T cells, or PBMCs. The dataset comprised deeply sampled blood TCRbeta repertoires from subjects exposed to, actively infected with, or recovered from COVID-19. The repertoires were released in a freely available public database meant as a resource for research on the immune response to SARS-CoV-2. The samples were drawn from the first 160 participants of the ongoing ImmuneRACE study and from more than 1,000 subjects provided by 6 global collaborators. Nearly every sample came with metadata listing a de-identified subject ID, COVID-19 status, age in years and sex. HLA class I and class II types, where available, came from metadata supplied by the sample provider rather than from assay-based typing.

TCRbeta CDR3 regions were amplified from genomic DNA using the immunoSEQ Assay, a bias-controlled multiplex PCR. In the paper's pipeline: Nucleated cell counts per sample were estimated from amplification of reference gene primers within the assay. To quantify the absolute abundance of each unique TCRbeta CDR3 rearrangement, sequence reads were collapsed and filtered. For each sample, productive Simpson clonality was calculated as the square root of Simpson's diversity index over productive rearrangements. TCRdb provides this immuneACCESS table in a form limited to in-frame rearrangements. Some clones are lacking; in checked studies, under half of them reflect an unresolved V gene, and why the rest are absent is not known. That table furnishes V, J and clone size, whereas the DNA furnished D and trimming. The sample data list 75,000 or so clones, and around 88% of these were observed just once. In total, the top ten clones hold around 5% of the sample.

Measured from the cysteine to the phenylalanine, the CDR3 is 15 residues long. CDR3 DNA is the only sequence kept; it has 45 bases, read in frame from the first base. In the germline V gene, CDR1 corresponds to SGHTA and CDR2 to FQGNSA. V trim: 2 bases; J trim: 4 bases; unmatched bases: 5. The study at large found these results: How much clinical and demographic metadata was included differed by source and by participant, and the metadata was provided uncurated.

The source material was peripheral blood. The sequence is built from TRBV7-2 and TRBJ2-1, and 7 junction bases match TRBD2. The clonotype was recovered from a woman over 75 with active or convalescent COVID-19. The nucleotides are TGTGCCAGCAGCTTACGACTAGCTGCTTACAATGAGCAGTTCTTC. It is translated as CASSLRLAAYNEQFF. Joined to the reference TRBV7-2 and TRBJ2-1 proteins, this CDR3 gives the full variable domain: GAGVSQSPSNKVTEKGKDVELRCDPISGHTALYWYRQSLGQGLEFLIYFQGNSAPDKSGLPSDRFSAERTGGSVSTLTIQRTQQEDSAVYLCASSLRLAAYNEQFFGPGTRLTVL.